These T cell receptor beta chains were read from a single sample in a study of vaccination and CD4 T cells after COVID-19. TCRdb reanalysed the PCR reads using MiXCR and keeps one entry per CDR3 protein. The sample has 5,000 to 7,500 distinct CDR3 sequences, roughly 34% seen once. Antigen specificity for these receptors is unknown. Sample: CD4+ T cells from blood, cultured in vitro. Source of these receptors: a human donor in good health. Both conserved end residues are part of each CDR3. The D gene is left open where the match is weak. Clone sizes are given selectively: once, few, many, or a class where the clone is expanded.

V gene,D gene,J gene,clone size,CDR3 protein,CDR3 DNA
TRBV9,-,TRBJ1-2,-,CASTYGANYGYTF,TGTGCCAGCACGTACGGAGCTAACTATGGCTACACCTTC
TRBV6-2/TRBV6-3,TRBD2,TRBJ2-3,-,CASSYWAGENTDTQYF,TGTGCCAGCAGTTACTGGGCGGGGGAGAACACAGATACGCAGTATTTT
TRBV6-1,-,TRBJ2-1,-,CASSGPREQFF,TGTGCCAGTTCTGGGCCCCGTGAGCAGTTCTTC
TRBV14,TRBD1,TRBJ1-1,-,CASSTQHGGGSEAFF,TGTGCCAGCAGCACTCAACACGGAGGGGGCTCTGAAGCTTTCTTT
TRBV25-1,TRBD1,TRBJ1-5,-,CASSDSGTGVNQPQHF,TGTGCCAGCAGTGACTCCGGGACAGGGGTCAATCAGCCCCAGCATTTT
TRBV10-3,-,TRBJ1-6,few,CAISEPGGRDSPLHF,TGTGCCATCAGTGAGCCGGGGGGTCGGGATTCACCCCTCCACTTT
TRBV11-2,-,TRBJ1-2,-,CASFQNFDGYTF,TGTGCCAGCTTCCAGAATTTCGATGGCTACACCTTC
TRBV11-2,-,TRBJ2-4,-,CASSLSTLIQNIQYF,TGTGCCAGCAGCTTATCAACCTTAATCCAAAACATTCAGTACTTC
TRBV6-1,TRBD1,TRBJ1-6,-,CARGTGGNSPLHF,TGTGCCAGGGGGACAGGTGGAAATTCACCCCTCCACTTT
TRBV9,-,TRBJ2-7,-,CASSVGHGYEQYF,TGTGCCAGCAGCGTAGGCCACGGCTACGAGCAGTACTTC
TRBV6-5,TRBD2,TRBJ2-7,-,CASSYSGTSGDIISYEQYF,TGTGCCAGCAGTTACTCCGGGACTAGCGGGGACATCATCTCCTACGAGCAGTACTTC
TRBV19,TRBD1,TRBJ1-1,-,CASSSWTGAGTEAFF,TGTGCCAGTAGTTCCTGGACAGGGGCGGGCACTGAAGCTTTCTTT
TRBV5-1,-,TRBJ2-7,-,CASSLVGWGGEQYF,TGCGCCAGCAGCTTGGTTGGATGGGGAGGAGAGCAGTACTTC
TRBV27,TRBD2,TRBJ2-3,-,CASKGRVAGGTDTQYF,TGTGCCAGCAAGGGGAGGGTAGCGGGGGGCACAGATACGCAGTATTTT
TRBV20-1,-,TRBJ2-7,few,CSASGGPPYEQYF,TGCAGTGCTAGCGGGGGTCCCCCCTACGAGCAGTACTTC
TRBV20-1,TRBD1,TRBJ1-1,few,CSASNRDRGEAFF,TGCAGTGCTAGTAACCGGGACAGGGGTGAAGCTTTCTTT
TRBV29-1,-,TRBJ1-1,-,CSVEGIMNTEAFF,TGCAGCGTTGAAGGCATCATGAACACTGAAGCTTTCTTT
TRBV5-3,TRBD1,TRBJ1-2,-,CASSYRQGDGYTF,TGTGCCAGCAGCTACAGACAGGGCGATGGCTACACCTTC
TRBV6-4,-,TRBJ2-5,-,CASTPQGSTETQYF,TGTGCCAGCACACCTCAGGGGAGTACTGAGACCCAGTACTTC
TRBV19,-,TRBJ2-7,-,CASRSLGDEQYF,TGTGCCAGTAGAAGTTTGGGGGACGAGCAGTACTTC
TRBV20-1,-,TRBJ1-2,few,CSAGGTNNYGYTF,TGCAGTGCGGGAGGGACAAATAACTATGGCTACACCTTC
TRBV6-1,TRBD2,TRBJ2-1,-,CASSVIAGGLYNEQFF,TGTGCCAGCAGTGTAATAGCGGGGGGTTTATACAATGAGCAGTTCTTC
TRBV19,TRBD2,TRBJ2-7,few,CASSIKRGFHEQYF,TGTGCCAGTAGTATAAAGCGGGGGTTCCACGAGCAGTACTTC
TRBV5-1,TRBD1,TRBJ1-1,-,CASSLGQGAWGEAFF,TGCGCCAGCAGCTTGGGGCAGGGGGCTTGGGGTGAAGCTTTCTTT
TRBV20-1,-,TRBJ2-1,-,CSARFPQSPYNEQFF,TGCAGTGCTAGATTCCCCCAAAGCCCTTACAATGAGCAGTTCTTC
TRBV30,-,TRBJ1-5,-,CAWSAIQGIGIQPQHF,TGTGCCTGGAGCGCTATCCAGGGCATAGGCATTCAGCCCCAGCATTTT
TRBV20-1,-,TRBJ1-5,-,CSARGPGIDQPQHF,TGCAGTGCTAGGGGTCCGGGGATAGATCAGCCCCAGCATTTT
TRBV27,-,TRBJ1-3,few,CASSSQRGNTIYF,TGTGCCAGCAGTTCACAGAGGGGAAACACCATATATTTT